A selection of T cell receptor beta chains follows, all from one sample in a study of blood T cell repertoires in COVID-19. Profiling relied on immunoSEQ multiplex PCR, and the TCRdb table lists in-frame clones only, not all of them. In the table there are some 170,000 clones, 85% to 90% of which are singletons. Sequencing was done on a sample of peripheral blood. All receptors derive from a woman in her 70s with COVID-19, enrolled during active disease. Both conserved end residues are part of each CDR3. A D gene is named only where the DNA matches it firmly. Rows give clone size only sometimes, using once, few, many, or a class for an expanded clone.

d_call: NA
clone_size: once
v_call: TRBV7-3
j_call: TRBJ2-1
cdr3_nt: TGTGCCAGCAGCATCGGGGAAAGCTCCTACAATGAGCAGTTCTTC
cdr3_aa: CASSIGESSYNEQFF

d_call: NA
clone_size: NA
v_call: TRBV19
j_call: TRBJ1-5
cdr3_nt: TGTGCCAGTAGTGTTGAGGGAGGGGAGGCTCAGCCCCAGCATTTT
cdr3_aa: CASSVEGGEAQPQHF

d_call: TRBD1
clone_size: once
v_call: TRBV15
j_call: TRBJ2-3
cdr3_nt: TGTGCCACCAGCAGACTGTCAACAGGGGGCCAAGATACGCAGTATTTT
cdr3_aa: CATSRLSTGGQDTQYF

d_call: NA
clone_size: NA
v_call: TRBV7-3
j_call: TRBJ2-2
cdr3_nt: TGTGCCAGCAGCTTAACATTTTCGGGTGACACCGGGGAGCTGTTTTTT
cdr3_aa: CASSLTFSGDTGELFF

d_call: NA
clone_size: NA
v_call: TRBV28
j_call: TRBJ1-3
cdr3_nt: TGTGCCAGCGCCCCAGGAAGCAGGGCTGGAAACACCATATATTTT
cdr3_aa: CASAPGSRAGNTIYF

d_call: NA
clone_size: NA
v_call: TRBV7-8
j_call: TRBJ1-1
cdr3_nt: TGTGCCAGCAGCCGTGGGAGTTACACTGAAGCTTTCTTT
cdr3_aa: CASSRGSYTEAFF

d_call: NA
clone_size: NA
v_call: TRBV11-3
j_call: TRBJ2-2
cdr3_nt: TGTGCCAGCAGCTTATTGCGCACCGGGGAGCTGTTTTTT
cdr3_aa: CASSLLRTGELFF

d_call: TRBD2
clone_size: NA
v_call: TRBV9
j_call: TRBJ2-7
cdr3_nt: TGTGCCAGCAGCGTAGGCGGGAGATCCTACGAGCAGTACTTC
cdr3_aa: CASSVGGRSYEQYF

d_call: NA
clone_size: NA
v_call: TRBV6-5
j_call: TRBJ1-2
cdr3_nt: TGTGCCAGCAGTTACGCAGGTTCTGGCTATGGCTACACCTTC
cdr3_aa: CASSYAGSGYGYTF

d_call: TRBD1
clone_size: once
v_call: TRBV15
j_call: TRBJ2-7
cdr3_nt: TGTGCCACCAGCAGAGTTCAGACAGGGATGAACGAGCAGTACTTC
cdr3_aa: CATSRVQTGMNEQYF

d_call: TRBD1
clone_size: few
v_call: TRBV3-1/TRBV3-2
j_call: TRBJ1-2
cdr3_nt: TGTGCCAGCAGCCCCCCGGGACAGGGGGCGAATTTGGTTAATGGCTACACCTTC
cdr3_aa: CASSPPGQGANLVNGYTF

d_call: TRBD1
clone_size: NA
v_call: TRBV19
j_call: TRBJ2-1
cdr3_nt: TGTGCCAGTCAATATCAGGGGGCTCAAGGAAATGAGCAGTTCTTC
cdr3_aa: CASQYQGAQGNEQFF

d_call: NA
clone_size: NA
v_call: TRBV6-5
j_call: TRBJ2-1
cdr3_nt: TGTGCCAGCACTATGCTCGGGTCCTACAATGAGCAGTTCTTC
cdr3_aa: CASTMLGSYNEQFF

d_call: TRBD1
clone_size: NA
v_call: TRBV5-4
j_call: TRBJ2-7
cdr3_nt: TGTGCCAGCAGCTTGGGACAGGGATCCTCCTACGAGCAGTACTTC
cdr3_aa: CASSLGQGSSYEQYF

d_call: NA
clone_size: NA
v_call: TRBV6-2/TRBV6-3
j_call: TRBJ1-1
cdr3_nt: TGTGCCAGCAGTTACAACAGGGAAGACACTGAAGCTTTCTTT
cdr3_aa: CASSYNREDTEAFF

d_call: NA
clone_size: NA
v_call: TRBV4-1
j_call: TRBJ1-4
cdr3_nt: TGCGCCAGCAGCCAAGATGGAGCAACGGGACACGCTAATGAAAAACTGTTTTTT
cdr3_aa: CASSQDGATGHANEKLFF

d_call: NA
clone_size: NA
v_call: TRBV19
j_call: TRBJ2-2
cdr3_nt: TGTGCCAGTAGTGGGCAGTTTGGAACCGGGGAGCTGTTTTTT
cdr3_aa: CASSGQFGTGELFF

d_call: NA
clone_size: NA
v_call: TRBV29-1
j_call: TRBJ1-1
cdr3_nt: TGCAGCGGAAGACTGACAGAGAACACTGAAGCTTTCTTT
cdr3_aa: CSGRLTENTEAFF

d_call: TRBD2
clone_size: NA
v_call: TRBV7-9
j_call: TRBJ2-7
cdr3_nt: TGTGCCAGCAGCCCAGGGACTAGCGGGAGCCACGAGCAGTACTTC
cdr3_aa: CASSPGTSGSHEQYF

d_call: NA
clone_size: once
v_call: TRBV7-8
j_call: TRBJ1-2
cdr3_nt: TGTGCCAGCAGCTTAGCGTCAGGGGACGGCTACACCTTC
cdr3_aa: CASSLASGDGYTF

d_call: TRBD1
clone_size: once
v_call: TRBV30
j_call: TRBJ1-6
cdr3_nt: TGTGCCTGGAGTGTACCGACAGGGGCAAATAATTCACCCCTCCACTTT
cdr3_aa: CAWSVPTGANNSPLHF

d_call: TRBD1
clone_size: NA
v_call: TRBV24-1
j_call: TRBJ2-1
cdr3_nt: TGTGCCACCAGTGATTACCGGGACAGTTACAATGAGCAGTTCTTC
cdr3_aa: CATSDYRDSYNEQFF

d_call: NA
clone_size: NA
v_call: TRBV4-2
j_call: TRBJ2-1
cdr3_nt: TGTGCCAGCACCCTGACGCCCGGAGTGAACAATGAGCAGTTCTTC
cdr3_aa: CASTLTPGVNNEQFF

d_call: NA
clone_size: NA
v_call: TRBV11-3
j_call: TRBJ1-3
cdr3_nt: TGTGCCAGCAGCTCAAGACAACCAGACTCTGGAAACACCATATATTTT
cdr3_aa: CASSSRQPDSGNTIYF

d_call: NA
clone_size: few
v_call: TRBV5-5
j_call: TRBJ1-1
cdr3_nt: TGTGCCAGCAGCGGAGGCTACGCCCTGAACACTGAAGCTTTCTTT
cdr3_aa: CASSGGYALNTEAFF

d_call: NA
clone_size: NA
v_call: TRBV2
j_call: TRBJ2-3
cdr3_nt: TGTGCCAGCAGTGATGCCCAGGGCGCAGATACGCAGTATTTT
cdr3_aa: CASSDAQGADTQYF

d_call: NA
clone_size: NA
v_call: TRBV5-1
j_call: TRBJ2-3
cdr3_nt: TGCGCCAGCAGCCTCGAGATCCCAGATACGCAGTATTTT
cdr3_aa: CASSLEIPDTQYF

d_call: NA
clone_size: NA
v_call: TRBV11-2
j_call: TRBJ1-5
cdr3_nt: TGTGCCAGCAGCCAGACAGGTGACAGTCAGCCCCAGCATTTT
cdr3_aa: CASSQTGDSQPQHF

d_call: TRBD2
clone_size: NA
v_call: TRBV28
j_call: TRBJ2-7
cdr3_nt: TGTGCCAGCAGTTCCGTGACTAGCGGGGGCTACGAGCAGTACTTC
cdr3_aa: CASSSVTSGGYEQYF

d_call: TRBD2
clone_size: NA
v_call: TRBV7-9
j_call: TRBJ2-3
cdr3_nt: TGTGCCAGCAGCTCGGGACTAGCGGAGACCACAGATACGCAGTATTTT
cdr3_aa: CASSSGLAETTDTQYF

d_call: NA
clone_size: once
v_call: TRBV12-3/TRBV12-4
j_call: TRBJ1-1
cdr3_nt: TGTGCCAGCAGGGAAGACTGGGGGGGTGAAGCTTTCTTT
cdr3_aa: CASREDWGGEAFF

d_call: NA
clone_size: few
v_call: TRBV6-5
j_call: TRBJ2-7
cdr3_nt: TGTGCCAGCAGGGAGGCCTACGAGCAGTACTTC
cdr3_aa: CASREAYEQYF